The following is a T cell receptor (beta chain) sequence with its context. Its antigen is as yet unknown. This sample is part of a study of human T cells and chemical hapten exposure. Findings and caveats of the study: All donors were alopecia patients, so their immunity may differ from that of healthy people.

The CDR3 totals 13 residues. Losses at the gene ends were 7 bases for V and 6 bases for J; bases not matched to a gene: 7. Looked up from germline, CDR1 is KGHSH and CDR2 is LQKENI. Time point in this sample: patch test 1, 2 weeks after DPC sensitization. Specified treatment: therapeutic diphenylcyclopropenone sensitization with weekly scalp DPC. Within the library, unique molecular identifiers were attached to each individual cDNA molecule. In TCRdb, the RACE reads were re-called with MiXCR into one record per CDR3 protein. This table has roughly 45,000 distinct CDR3 sequences, less than 9.5% appearing once.

The sequence came from a woman in her 50s with alopecia areata. Some clones in this sample may be carry-over from other donors' samples. The chain employs TRBV18 and TRBJ1-2; 8 bases are shared with TRBD1. This sample comprised whole blood, obtained in connection with sensitization to the hapten diphenylcyclopropenone (DPC). The CDR3 sequence is CASFLGQGNGYTF. CDR3 DNA sequence: TGTGCCAGCTTCCTTGGACAGGGTAATGGCTACACCTTC.